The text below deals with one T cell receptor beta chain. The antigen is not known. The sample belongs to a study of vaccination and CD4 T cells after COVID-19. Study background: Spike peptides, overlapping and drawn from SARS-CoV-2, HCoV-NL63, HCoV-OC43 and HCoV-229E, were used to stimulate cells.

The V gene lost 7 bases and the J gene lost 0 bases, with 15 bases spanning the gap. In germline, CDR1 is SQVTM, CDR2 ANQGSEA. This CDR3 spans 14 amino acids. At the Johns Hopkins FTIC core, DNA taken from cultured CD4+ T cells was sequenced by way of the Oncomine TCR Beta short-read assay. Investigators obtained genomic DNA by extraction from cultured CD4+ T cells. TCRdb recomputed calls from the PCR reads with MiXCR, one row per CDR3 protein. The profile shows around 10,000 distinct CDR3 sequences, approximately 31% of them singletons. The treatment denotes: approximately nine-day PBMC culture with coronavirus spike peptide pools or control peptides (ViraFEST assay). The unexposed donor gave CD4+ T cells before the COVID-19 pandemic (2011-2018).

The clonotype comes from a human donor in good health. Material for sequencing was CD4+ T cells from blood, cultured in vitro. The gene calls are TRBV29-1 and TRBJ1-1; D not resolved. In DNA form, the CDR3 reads TGCAGCGCTGAGCCGCAGACACTGAACACTGAAGCTTTCTTT. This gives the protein CSAEPQTLNTEAFF.